The clone carrying this T cell receptor (beta chain) was detected a few times. Antigen unknown. The PCR made use of 60 Vbeta and 13 Jbeta primers. Only in-frame clones appear in the TCRdb table, and some are missing; sequencing was by immunoSEQ multiplex PCR. The data hold more than 85,000 clones, with 70% to 85% observed a single time. The sample originates from a study of cytomegalovirus exposure and HLA in healthy donors. The study, taken as a whole, reports: Per published reports, the classifier diagnosed cytomegalovirus status with high specificity and sensitivity. Per a prior analysis, the majority of TCR beta V segments were productive roughly 90% or roughly 30% of the time. Certain sequence variants were highly shared and formed a cluster, and this cluster was likely a sequencing artifact. Researchers reported in a later analysis that common viral pathogens appeared linked to several top clusters.

Trimming at V came to 3 bases and at J to 4 bases, leaving 4 bases not matched to a gene. This CDR3 is 15 amino acids long. Looked up from germline, CDR1 is SGHNT and CDR2 is YENEEA. This clonotype was sampled from a man aged 25-45 years in good health and CMV-seropositive. The sample was PBMCs. The chain joins TRBV11-3 to TRBJ2-3; TRBD2 matches 10 bases. The CDR3 protein is CASSFSSGGADTQYF. CDR3 nucleotide sequence: TGTGCCAGCAGCTTCTCTAGCGGGGGTGCAGATACGCAGTATTTT.